These T cell receptor beta chains were read from a single sample in a study of T cell changes during pregnancy in multiple sclerosis. Measured with immunoSEQ multiplex PCR; TCRdb has only the in-frame clones, and not every one. The sample lists 40,000 to 60,000 clones; around 93% were seen once. The sequences come from peripheral blood, collected after pregnancy. These receptors all come from a female donor with multiple sclerosis, enrolled in a pregnancy study. CDR3s include the opening cysteine and the closing phenylalanine or tryptophan. D genes are given only for firm matches. Not every row has a clone size; where given, it reads once, few, many or a size class.

length	V	D	size	J	CDR3	DNA
13	TRBV15	.	once	TRBJ2-2	CATSSGSPGELFF	TGTGCCACCAGCAGTGGCTCGCCCGGGGAGCTGTTTTTT
15	TRBV10-3	.	.	TRBJ1-1	CAIRGGGRARTEAFF	TGTGCCATCAGGGGGGGTGGGAGGGCGCGCACTGAAGCTTTCTTT
15	TRBV2	TRBD2	.	TRBJ2-3	CASNSRTSPIDTQYF	TGTGCCAGCAACTCTCGGACTAGCCCAATCGATACGCAGTATTTT
17	TRBV7-2	TRBD2	.	TRBJ2-7	CASSLTVRLALSYEQYF	TGTGCCAGCAGCTTAACGGTCCGACTAGCGCTTTCCTACGAGCAGTACTTC
15	TRBV7-9	.	.	TRBJ1-4	CASSLRGTINEKLFF	TGTGCCAGCAGCTTACGCGGGACGATTAATGAAAAACTGTTTTTT
15	TRBV5-4	.	.	TRBJ1-1	CASSPSGGIGTEAFF	TGTGCCAGCAGCCCCTCCGGAGGGATCGGCACTGAAGCTTTCTTT
15	TRBV7-2	.	.	TRBJ1-4	CASSYWGGEGEKLFF	TGTGCCAGCAGCTACTGGGGGGGGGAAGGTGAAAAACTGTTTTTT
11	TRBV25-1	.	.	TRBJ1-2	CASTGYYGYTF	TGTGCCAGCACAGGGTACTATGGCTACACCTTC
18	TRBV25-1	TRBD2	.	TRBJ2-1	CASSSTPGLAGRNNEQFF	TGTGCCAGCAGCTCGACGCCGGGACTAGCGGGACGAAACAATGAGCAGTTCTTC
14	TRBV7-3	.	.	TRBJ2-7	CASSLHRASDEQYF	TGTGCCAGCAGCTTACACAGGGCTTCGGACGAGCAGTACTTC
15	TRBV6-1	TRBD2	.	TRBJ2-3	CASSKLAGFTDTQYF	TGTGCCAGCAGTAAACTAGCGGGGTTCACAGATACGCAGTATTTT
14	TRBV12-5	TRBD1	once	TRBJ2-2	CASGFTGGERELFF	TGTGCTAGTGGCTTTACAGGGGGCGAAAGGGAGCTGTTTTTT
15	TRBV13	.	.	TRBJ2-1	CASSPGLHSYNEQFF	TGTGCCAGCAGTCCGGGACTCCACTCCTACAATGAGCAGTTCTTC
16	TRBV7-9	.	.	TRBJ2-5	CASSLASGGIQETQYF	TGTGCCAGCAGCTTAGCTTCGGGGGGCATACAAGAGACCCAGTACTTC
13	TRBV5-1	TRBD1	.	TRBJ1-5	CASRAGGDQPQHF	TGCGCCAGCAGGGCAGGGGGCGATCAGCCCCAGCATTTT
13	TRBV9	.	.	TRBJ1-5	CASSAAPSQPQHF	TGTGCCAGCAGCGCCGCCCCCAGTCAGCCCCAGCATTTT
12	TRBV11-2	.	.	TRBJ1-1	CASSFTGHQAFF	TGTGCCAGCAGCTTCACAGGGCATCAGGCTTTCTTT
17	TRBV30	.	.	TRBJ1-1	CAWSVQWAQRMNTEAFF	TGTGCCTGGAGTGTACAATGGGCACAACGAATGAACACTGAAGCTTTCTTT
16	TRBV9	TRBD2	.	TRBJ2-1	CASSVASGGAYNEQFF	TGTGCCAGCAGCGTAGCCAGCGGGGGGGCCTATAATGAGCAGTTCTTC
15	TRBV4-2	TRBD1	.	TRBJ2-7	CASSLDRVRAAEQYF	TGTGCCAGCAGCCTTGACAGGGTTCGAGCCGCCGAGCAGTACTTC
14	TRBV6-4	TRBD1	.	TRBJ2-2	CASSDQGDTGELFF	TGTGCCAGCAGTGACCAGGGGGACACCGGGGAGCTGTTTTTT
15	TRBV6-1	TRBD1	.	TRBJ1-2	CASSADRVNNYGYTF	TGTGCCAGCAGTGCCGACAGGGTGAACAACTATGGCTACACCTTC
15	TRBV5-1	TRBD1	.	TRBJ1-3	CASSLEPGGGNTIYF	TGCGCCAGCAGCTTGGAGCCAGGGGGAGGAAACACCATATATTTT
14	TRBV10-1	.	.	TRBJ2-4	CASSEGRLKNIQYF	TGCGCCAGCAGTGAGGGCAGACTCAAAAACATTCAGTACTTC
12	TRBV6-5	.	once	TRBJ2-7	CASRGGAMEQYF	TGTGCCAGCAGGGGCGGGGCGATGGAGCAGTACTTC
15	TRBV29-1	.	.	TRBJ1-2	CSVVPMLDGIYGYTF	TGCAGCGTTGTTCCTATGCTTGACGGGATTTATGGCTACACCTTC
16	TRBV7-2	.	.	TRBJ2-3	CASSLPKVPSTDMQYF	TGTGCCAGCAGCTTACCCAAGGTCCCTAGCACAGATATGCAGTATTTT
15	TRBV9	.	.	TRBJ2-6	CASSAEGTGANVLTF	TGTGCCAGCAGCGCGGAGGGGACTGGGGCCAACGTCCTGACTTTC
16	TRBV25-1	.	.	TRBJ2-1	CASSFPQGSGYNEQFF	TGTGCCAGCAGCTTCCCACAAGGGTCGGGATACAATGAGCAGTTCTTC
16	TRBV14	.	.	TRBJ2-7	CASSRQGQGDFQKQYF	TGTGCCAGCAGCCGACAAGGGCAGGGGGACTTTCAGAAGCAGTACTTC
19	TRBV9	TRBD1	once	TRBJ1-1	CASSVGDYRTGGLITEAFF	TGTGCCAGCAGCGTAGGTGATTACCGAACAGGGGGTCTTATCACTGAAGCTTTCTTT
17	TRBV7-9	TRBD1	.	TRBJ1-4	CASSLEGRGVLGEKLFF	TGTGCCAGCAGCTTAGAGGGCAGGGGGGTTCTCGGCGAAAAACTGTTTTTT
14	TRBV14	.	.	TRBJ2-1	CASSQVIRTNEQFF	TGTGCCAGCAGCCAAGTTATACGGACAAATGAGCAGTTCTTC
16	TRBV7-6	.	.	TRBJ2-7	CASSVQSSGNSYEQYF	TGTGCCAGCAGCGTCCAATCTTCCGGGAACTCCTACGAGCAGTACTTC
15	TRBV5-1	.	.	TRBJ1-1	CASSLGSNMNTEAFF	TGCGCCAGCAGCTTGGGATCCAACATGAACACTGAAGCTTTCTTT
16	TRBV7-6	TRBD1	.	TRBJ2-7	CASSRIGGQDTYEQYF	TGTGCCAGCAGCCGTATTGGGGGACAGGATACCTACGAGCAGTACTTC
15	TRBV27	.	.	TRBJ2-2	CASSPAGYVTGELFF	TGTGCCAGCAGCCCCGCCGGTTACGTTACCGGGGAGCTGTTTTTT
12	TRBV7-9	TRBD1	.	TRBJ1-2	CASSPGQGGYTF	TGTGCCAGCAGCCCAGGACAGGGTGGCTACACCTTC